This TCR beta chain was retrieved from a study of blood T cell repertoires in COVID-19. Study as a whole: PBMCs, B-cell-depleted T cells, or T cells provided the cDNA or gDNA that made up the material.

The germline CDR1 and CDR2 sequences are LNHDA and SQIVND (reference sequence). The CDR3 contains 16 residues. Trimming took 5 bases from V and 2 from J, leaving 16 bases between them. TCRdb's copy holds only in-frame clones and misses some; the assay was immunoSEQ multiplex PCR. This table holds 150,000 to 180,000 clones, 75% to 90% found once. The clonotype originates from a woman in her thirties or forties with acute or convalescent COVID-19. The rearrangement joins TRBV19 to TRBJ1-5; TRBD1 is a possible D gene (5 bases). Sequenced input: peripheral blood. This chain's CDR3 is CASSSKQGGGNQPQHF. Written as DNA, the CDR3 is TGTGCCAGTAGTTCTAAGCAGGGAGGGGGCAATCAGCCCCAGCATTTT.